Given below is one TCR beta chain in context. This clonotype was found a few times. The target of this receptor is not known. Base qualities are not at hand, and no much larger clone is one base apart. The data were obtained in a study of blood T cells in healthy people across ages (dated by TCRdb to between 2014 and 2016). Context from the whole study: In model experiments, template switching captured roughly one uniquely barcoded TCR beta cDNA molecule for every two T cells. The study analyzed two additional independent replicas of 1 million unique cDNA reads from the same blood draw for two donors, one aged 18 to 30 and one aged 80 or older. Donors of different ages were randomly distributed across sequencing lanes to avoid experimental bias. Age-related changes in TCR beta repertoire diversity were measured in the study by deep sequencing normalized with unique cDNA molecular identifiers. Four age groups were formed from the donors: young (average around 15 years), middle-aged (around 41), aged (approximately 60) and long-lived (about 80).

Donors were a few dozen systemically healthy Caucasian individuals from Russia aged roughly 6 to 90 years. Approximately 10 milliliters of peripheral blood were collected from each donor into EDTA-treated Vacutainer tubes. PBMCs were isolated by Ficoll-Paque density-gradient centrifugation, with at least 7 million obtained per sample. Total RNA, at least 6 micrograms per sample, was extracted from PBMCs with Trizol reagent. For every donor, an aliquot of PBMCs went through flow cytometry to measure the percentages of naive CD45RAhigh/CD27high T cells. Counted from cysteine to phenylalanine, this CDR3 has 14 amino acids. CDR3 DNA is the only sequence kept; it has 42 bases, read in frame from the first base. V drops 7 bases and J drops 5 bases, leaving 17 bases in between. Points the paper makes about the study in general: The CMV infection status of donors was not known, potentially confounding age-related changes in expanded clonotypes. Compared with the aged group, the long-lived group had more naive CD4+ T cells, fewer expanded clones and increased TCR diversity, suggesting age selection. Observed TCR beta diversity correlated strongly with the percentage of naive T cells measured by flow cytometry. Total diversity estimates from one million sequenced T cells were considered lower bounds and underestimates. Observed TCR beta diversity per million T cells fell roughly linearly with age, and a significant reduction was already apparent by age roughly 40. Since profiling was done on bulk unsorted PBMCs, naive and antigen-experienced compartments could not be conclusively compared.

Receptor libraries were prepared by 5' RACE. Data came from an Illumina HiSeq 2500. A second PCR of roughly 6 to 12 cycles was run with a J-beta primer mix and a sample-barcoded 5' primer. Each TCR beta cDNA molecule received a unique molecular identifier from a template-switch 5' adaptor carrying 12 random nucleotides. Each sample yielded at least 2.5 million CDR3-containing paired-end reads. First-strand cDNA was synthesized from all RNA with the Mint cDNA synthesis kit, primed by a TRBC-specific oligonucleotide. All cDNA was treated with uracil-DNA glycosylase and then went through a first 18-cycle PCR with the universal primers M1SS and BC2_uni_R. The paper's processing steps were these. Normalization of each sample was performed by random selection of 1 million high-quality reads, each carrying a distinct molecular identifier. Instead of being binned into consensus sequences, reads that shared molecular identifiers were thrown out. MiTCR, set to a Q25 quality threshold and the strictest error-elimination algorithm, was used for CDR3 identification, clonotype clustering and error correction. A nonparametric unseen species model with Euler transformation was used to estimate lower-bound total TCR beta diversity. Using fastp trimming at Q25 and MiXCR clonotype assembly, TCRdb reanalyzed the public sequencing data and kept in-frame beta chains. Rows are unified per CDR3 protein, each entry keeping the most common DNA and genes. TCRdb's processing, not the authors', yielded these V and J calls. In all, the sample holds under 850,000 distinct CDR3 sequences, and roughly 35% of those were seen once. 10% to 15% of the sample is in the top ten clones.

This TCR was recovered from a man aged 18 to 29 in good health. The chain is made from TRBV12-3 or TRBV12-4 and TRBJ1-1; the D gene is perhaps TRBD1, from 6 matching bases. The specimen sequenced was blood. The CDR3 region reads CASIFGGGATEAFF. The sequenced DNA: TGTGCCAGCATTTTTGGGGGGGGGGCGACTGAAGCTTTCTTT.